This is a list of T cell receptor beta chains from one sample in a study of shared clonotypes between healthy human individuals. Sequencing used immunoSEQ multiplex PCR; TCRdb keeps in-frame clones, though not all of them. The table has about 1 million clones, around 76% seen once. The sample was memory CD4+ T cells sorted from blood. The receptor set was obtained from a man aged 18 to 30 in good health. Each CDR3 is given with its conserved first and last residue. A D gene is named only where the DNA matches it firmly. Some rows have no size entry. The others give once, few or many, or a class for an expanded clone.

NA,NA,TRBV9,14,TRBJ1-1,TGTGCCAGCAGCGTAGTGACAGGTGACACTGAAGCTTTCTTT,CASSVVTGDTEAFF
NA,NA,TRBV5-4,16,TRBJ2-7,TGTGCCAGCAGCACTGAAGGTCGGGGGACCCTCTACGAGCAGTACTTC,CASSTEGRGTLYEQYF
TRBD2,NA,TRBV10-1,16,TRBJ2-3,TGCGCCAGCAGCAGCGGACTAGCGGGAACCACAGATACGCAGTATTTT,CASSSGLAGTTDTQYF
TRBD2,NA,TRBV6-6,14,TRBJ2-3,TGTGCCAGCACAGGCGGGGGGGGCACAGATACGCAGTATTTT,CASTGGGGTDTQYF
NA,NA,TRBV7-9,14,TRBJ1-2,TGTGCCACCCTCGTCGGGGGAGCTAACTATGGCTACACCTTC,CATLVGGANYGYTF
NA,NA,TRBV19,13,TRBJ1-2,TGTGCCAGTTTATTCGGCAGGGAAGATGGCTACACCTTC,CASLFGREDGYTF
NA,NA,TRBV11-2,14,TRBJ1-1,TGTGCCAGCAGCTTAGAAATGGCGGGAACTGAAGCTTTCTTT,CASSLEMAGTEAFF
NA,once,TRBV29-1,16,TRBJ2-3,TGCAGCGTTGAAGATCGTAGTCTCGGACGTCTTGGTACGCAGTATTTT,CSVEDRSLGRLGTQYF
NA,NA,TRBV6-5,12,TRBJ2-3,TGTGCCAGCTCCCCACGGGCAGATACGCAGTATTTT,CASSPRADTQYF
NA,once,TRBV19,15,TRBJ2-2,TGTGCCAGTAGTATATGGGGCGTGGAGTCCGGGGAGCTGTTTTTT,CASSIWGVESGELFF
NA,NA,TRBV5-1,15,TRBJ1-6,TGCGCCAGCAGCTTGGAGACAGGCTCAAATTCACCCCTCCACTTT,CASSLETGSNSPLHF
NA,once,TRBV5-1,14,TRBJ1-1,TGCGCCAGCAGGTTGACTGGTTCGAACACTGAAGCTTTCTTT,CASRLTGSNTEAFF
NA,once,TRBV7-2,16,TRBJ1-6,TGTGCCAGCAGCTCATTGACGGGGTCCTATAATTCACCCCTCCACTTT,CASSSLTGSYNSPLHF
TRBD1,NA,TRBV15,14,TRBJ2-7,TGTGCCACCAGCAGGGAGACAGGGGGCTACGAGCAGTACTTC,CATSRETGGYEQYF
NA,NA,TRBV18,12,TRBJ2-7,TGTGCCAGCTCTACCGGCTTATACGAGCAGTACTTC,CASSTGLYEQYF
NA,NA,TRBV5-1,14,TRBJ2-5,TGCGCCAGCAGCTTCGGGACTGGTAAAGAGACCCAGTACTTC,CASSFGTGKETQYF
TRBD1,NA,TRBV4-3,18,TRBJ1-2,TGCGCCAGCAGCCAAGAAGTACAGGGGGCGATCGGAAACTATGGCTACACCTTC,CASSQEVQGAIGNYGYTF
NA,few,TRBV5-8,14,TRBJ1-1,TGTGCCAGCAGCCAATTCAGGACAGACACTGAAGCTTTCTTT,CASSQFRTDTEAFF
NA,NA,TRBV18,16,TRBJ2-2,TGTGCCAGCTCACCCCAGACAGGATATCTCACCGGGGAGCTGTTTTTT,CASSPQTGYLTGELFF
NA,once,TRBV6-1,13,TRBJ2-3,TGTGCCAGCACCCTCTTACACCCAGATACGCAGTATTTT,CASTLLHPDTQYF
NA,NA,TRBV15,15,TRBJ2-7,TGTGCCACCAGCAGAGAGGAACTAACACAACCCAAGCAGTACTTC,CATSREELTQPKQYF
NA,NA,TRBV5-4,14,TRBJ1-4,TGTGCCAGCAGTCCTAGATCCTCAGGCGAGGAACTGTTTTTT,CASSPRSSGEELFF
NA,NA,TRBV15,15,TRBJ1-6,TGTGCCACCAGCAGAGGTCAAAACTATAATTCACCCCTCCACTTT,CATSRGQNYNSPLHF
NA,NA,TRBV27,16,TRBJ1-6,TGTGCCAGCAGTCCATCAGTGACGGTGGGAAATTCACCCCTCCACTTT,CASSPSVTVGNSPLHF
NA,NA,TRBV5-4,13,TRBJ1-2,TGTGCCAGCAGCTTGGACGGACTCTATGGCTACACCTTC,CASSLDGLYGYTF
TRBD2,NA,TRBV5-1,15,TRBJ2-1,TGCGCCAGCAGTTCCGTAGCGGGAGATAACAATGAGCAGTTCTTC,CASSSVAGDNNEQFF
NA,NA,TRBV28,12,TRBJ2-3,TGTGCCAGCAGCTCCATCACAGATACGCAGTATTTT,CASSSITDTQYF
TRBD2,NA,TRBV6-1,15,TRBJ2-1,TGTGCCAGCAGTCCCGGAGGAGCGGGGTACAATGAGCAGTTCTTC,CASSPGGAGYNEQFF
TRBD2,NA,TRBV6-6,15,TRBJ2-3,TGTGCCAGCGGGTTAGCGGGAGGAAGTGCTGATACGCAGTATTTT,CASGLAGGSADTQYF
NA,NA,TRBV14,16,TRBJ2-7,TGTGCCAGCAGCCAAGATCTTTTTCTGGGTTCCTACGAGCAGTACTTC,CASSQDLFLGSYEQYF
NA,NA,TRBV11-3,15,TRBJ2-2,TGTGCCAGCAGCCAAAGTGGGGTGAACACCGGGGAGCTGTTTTTT,CASSQSGVNTGELFF
TRBD2,NA,TRBV10-3,17,TRBJ2-7,TGTGCCATCAGTGATCTTCAGCGGGGGGCCTCCTCCTACGAGCAGTACTTC,CAISDLQRGASSYEQYF
TRBD1,NA,TRBV5-1,16,TRBJ2-7,TGCGCCAGCAGCCTGACAGGGGGCTCTTATGGCTACGAGCAGTACTTC,CASSLTGGSYGYEQYF
NA,NA,TRBV6-1,16,TRBJ2-6,TGTGCCAGCAGTGAAACGGTCGTGCCTGGGGCCAACGTCCTGACTTTC,CASSETVVPGANVLTF
TRBD1,few,TRBV28,14,TRBJ1-2,TGTGCCAGCAGCTCAGGACAGGGGACGAGGGGCTACACCTTC,CASSSGQGTRGYTF
TRBD1,NA,TRBV9,18,TRBJ2-2,TGTGCCAGCAGCGCTCAACTTTCCGGGACAGGGGGCACCGGGGAGCTGTTTTTT,CASSAQLSGTGGTGELFF
TRBD2,NA,TRBV5-8,16,TRBJ2-1,TGTGCCAGCAGCGCGGGACTAGCGGGCCCCTACAATGAGCAGTTCTTC,CASSAGLAGPYNEQFF
NA,NA,TRBV30,14,TRBJ1-4,TGTGCCTGGAGTCGTGTAGGGCCAGGGGAAAAACTGTTTTTT,CAWSRVGPGEKLFF
NA,NA,TRBV7-3,16,TRBJ1-2,TGTGCCAGCAGCCCCCGGAAGGTCCAAGAGGGCTATGGCTACACCTTC,CASSPRKVQEGYGYTF
NA,NA,TRBV18,14,TRBJ1-5,TGTGCCAGCTCTCCGGGGGGCTTCAATCAGCCCCAGCATTTT,CASSPGGFNQPQHF
NA,NA,TRBV6-5,14,TRBJ1-1,TGTGCCAGCAGTATGGGCCGAGGGCGGACTGAAGCTTTCTTT,CASSMGRGRTEAFF
NA,few,TRBV27,19,TRBJ1-4,TGTGCCAGCAGTTCCCCAGAGGGACGTGGAGATCTAATGAGGGGAAAACTGTTTTTT,CASSSPEGRGDLMRGKLFF
NA,few,TRBV28,16,TRBJ1-5,TGTGCCAGCAGTTTTGGGCTAGGAATATTCAATCAGCCCCAGCATTTT,CASSFGLGIFNQPQHF
NA,NA,TRBV6-5,14,TRBJ1-5,TGTGCCAGCAGTTACTCAGGGGGGGATCAGCCCCAGCATTTT,CASSYSGGDQPQHF
TRBD2,NA,TRBV5-4,16,TRBJ2-5,TGTGCCAGCAGCTTGACTAGCGGGGGGCCCGAGGAGACCCAGTACTTC,CASSLTSGGPEETQYF
NA,once,TRBV12-5,13,TRBJ1-1,TGTGCTAGTGGTTTCCAGGGGAACACTGAAGCTTTCTTT,CASGFQGNTEAFF
TRBD1,NA,TRBV5-8,15,TRBJ1-3,TGTGCCAGCAGCGGCGACAGGGGACAGCCGAACACCATATATTTT,CASSGDRGQPNTIYF
NA,NA,TRBV6-1,15,TRBJ2-4,TGTGCCACCGACCCGATGACATCAGCCAAAAACATTCAGTACTTC,CATDPMTSAKNIQYF
NA,NA,TRBV7-8,14,TRBJ2-7,TGTGCCAGCAGCGGTCACAAGGGAGCCTACGAGCAGTACTTC,CASSGHKGAYEQYF
NA,NA,TRBV5-6,15,TRBJ2-6,TGTGCCAGCAGCTATAAGGGAGGTGGGGCCAACGTCCTGACTTTC,CASSYKGGGANVLTF
TRBD1,NA,TRBV5-1,15,TRBJ1-2,TGCGCCAGCAGTTCCGGGACAGGGGAGAACTATGGCTACACCTTC,CASSSGTGENYGYTF
NA,NA,TRBV5-4,14,TRBJ1-1,TGTGCCAGCAGCTTGACCGGGGTAAACACTGAAGCTTTCTTT,CASSLTGVNTEAFF
TRBD1,NA,TRBV19,15,TRBJ2-5,TGTGCCAGTAGTATATGGACAGGGGGCGGAGAGACCCAGTACTTC,CASSIWTGGGETQYF